At least ten counts were recorded for the clone carrying this TCR beta chain. The antigen is undetermined. Just one base apart from a much larger clone, this may be a read error. CDR3 length: 16 residues. Germline assignment: CDR1 SGHAT and CDR2 FQNNGV. Trimming removed 5 bases from V and 4 bases from J, with 18 bases in between. TCRdb analysed the multiplex PCR reads with MiXCR anew, one entry per CDR3 protein. The sample carries 14,000 to 15,000 distinct CDR3 sequences, approximately 50% recorded once. The data originate from a study of breast tumors, draining lymph nodes, adjacent tissues. Study observations and caveats: Tumors had less TCR diversity than lymph nodes, more than nontumor tissue.

Sequences were obtained from tumor-adjacent breast tissue. The clonotype was recovered from a female donor with breast cancer. Some clones in this sample may be carry-over from other donors' samples. The chain recombines TRBV11-2 with TRBJ2-1; D is perhaps TRBD1 (6 bases). The CDR3 loop is CASSPHTGPRYNEQFF. CDR3 in DNA: TGTGCCAGCAGCCCCCACACAGGGCCCCGATACAATGAGCAGTTCTTC. The full variable domain, rest sourced from reference TRBV11-2 and TRBJ2-1, is EAGVAQSPRYKIIEKRQSVAFWCNPISGHATLYWYQQILGQGPKLLIQFQNNGVVDDSQLPKDRFSAERLKGVDSTLKIQPAKLEDSAVYLCASSPHTGPRYNEQFFGPGTRLTVL.